Listed here are 9 T cell receptor beta chains from one sample, sequenced in a study of CD8 T cells in Susac syndrome. RNA totalling about 0.5 to 1 ug underwent reverse transcription with random hexamers. TCRdb fed the immunoSEQ multiplex PCR reads into MiXCR, producing one record per CDR3 protein. The table shows about 150,000 distinct CDR3 sequences, with around 96% occurring only once. Sequencing was carried out using CD4+ T cells from PBMCs. Every receptor here comes from a human donor with Susac syndrome.

V gene TRBV20-1 combines with J gene TRBJ1-5, with D hard to call. CDR3 length: 14 residues. Deletions cut 4 bases from V and 5 bases from J, with 15 bases between. Germline lookup yields CDR1 DFQATT and CDR2 SNEGSKA (reference sequence). CDR3 DNA: TGCAGTGCTATCCCCGAGACTAGGGATCAGCCCCAGCATTTT. Its protein is CSAIPETRDQPQHF.

The chain employs TRBV20-1 and TRBJ2-5; no clear D. The CDR3 has 11 residues. V dropped 4 bases and J dropped 5 bases, with 8 bases sitting between them. CDR1 is DFQATT and CDR2 is SNEGSKA in the germline V gene (reference sequence). The CDR3 sequence is CSAKGLETQYF. For the CDR3, the DNA is TGCAGTGCTAAGGGCCTGGAGACCCAGTACTTC.

The rearrangement uses TRBV19 and TRBJ2-4; D is tentatively TRBD1 or TRBD2 (5 bases each). V was trimmed by 7 bases and J by 0 bases, leaving 16 bases between them. CDR3 length: 16 residues. The germline gives CDR1 LNHDA, CDR2 SQIVND (reference sequence). Written as DNA, the CDR3 is TGTGCCAGTACCGAGAGGGGTCTCCAAGCCAAAAACATTCAGTACTTC. Amino acid sequence: CASTERGLQAKNIQYF.

This chain uses TRBV4-1 with TRBJ1-4, with D possibly being TRBD1 (6 bases). CDR1 is MGHRA, CDR2 YSYEKL, per germline. This CDR3 has 15 amino acids. Trimming removed 4 bases from V and 5 bases from J, with 14 bases in between. The CDR3 is CASSLGDRLNEKLFF. The CDR3, as DNA: TGCGCCAGCAGCCTCGGAGACAGGCTCAATGAAAAACTGTTTTTT.

This chain links TRBV27 with TRBJ2-5; 8 positions match TRBD1. Germline V CDR1 and CDR2: MNHEY, SMNVEV (reference sequence). There are 14 residues in the CDR3. V gave up 6 bases and J gave up 6 bases; unmatched junction bases: 9. CDR3 sequence: CASSARTGTQTQYF. CDR3 DNA: TGTGCCAGCAGCGCTCGGACAGGGACGCAGACCCAGTACTTC.

The CDR3 spells CASSLGSGLAGLNEQFF. Written as DNA, the CDR3 is TGTGCCAGCAGCTTAGGGTCCGGACTAGCGGGTCTTAATGAGCAGTTCTTC. The rearrangement links TRBV7-9 to TRBJ2-1; 11 positions agree with TRBD2. The CDR3 length is 17 residues. The V gene's germline CDR1 is SEHNR and CDR2 FQNEAQ (reference sequence). Trimming cost V 1 base and J 7 bases; bases outside gene matches: 9.

The chain carries TRBV20-1 and TRBJ2-5; TRBD2 matches 8 bases. The V segment lost 4 bases and the J segment 3 bases; nucleotides outside the gene matches: 10. The germline V gene has CDR1 DFQATT and CDR2 SNEGSKA (reference sequence). The CDR3 totals 15 residues. For the CDR3, the DNA is TGCAGTGCTATTCTGGCAGCGGGGGCCAAAGAGACCCAGTACTTC. Its protein product is CSAILAAGAKETQYF.

The V and J genes are TRBV7-2 and TRBJ2-1; D might be TRBD1 (5 bases). Trimming removed 4 bases at V and 4 bases at J, with 14 bases between. The CDR3 has 15 amino acids. CDR1 and CDR2 (germline): SGHTA, FQGNSA. The CDR3 spells CASSSTQNRYNEQFF. The CDR3 bases are TGTGCCAGCAGCTCGACCCAAAACAGGTACAATGAGCAGTTCTTC.

This chain uses TRBV12-3 or TRBV12-4 with TRBJ2-5, with D perhaps TRBD2 (5 bases). V dropped 3 bases and J dropped 1 base, with 15 bases sitting between them. The CDR3 extends over 16 amino acids. The CDR3 DNA is TGTGCCAGCAGTTTGGCGAGCGGCCTCTTCCAAGAGACCCAGTACTTC. Its translation is CASSLASGLFQETQYF.